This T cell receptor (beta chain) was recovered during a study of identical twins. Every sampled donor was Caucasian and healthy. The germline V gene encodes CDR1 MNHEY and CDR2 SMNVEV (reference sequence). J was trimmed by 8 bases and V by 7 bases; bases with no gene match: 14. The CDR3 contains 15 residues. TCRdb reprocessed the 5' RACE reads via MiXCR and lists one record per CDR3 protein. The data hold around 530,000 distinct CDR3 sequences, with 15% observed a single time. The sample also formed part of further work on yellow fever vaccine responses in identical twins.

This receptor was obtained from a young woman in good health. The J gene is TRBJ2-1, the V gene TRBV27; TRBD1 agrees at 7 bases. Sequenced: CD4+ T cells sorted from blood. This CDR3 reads CASTRQGREYHEQFF. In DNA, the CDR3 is TGTGCCAGCACCCGACAGGGAAGAGAATACCATGAGCAGTTCTTC.